The 20 T cell receptor beta chains presented below share a single source sample, sequenced in a study of cytomegalovirus exposure and HLA in healthy donors (dated by TCRdb to the late 2010s). The library was made by the immunoSEQ multiplex PCR assay. The immuneACCESS repertoire file appears here via TCRdb, limited to in-frame rearrangements. These files lack a portion of the clones; in checked studies, under half of the deficit traces to unresolved V genes, and the cause of the others is not known. The sample table lists 100,000 to 150,000 clones, around 96% of them with a count of one. Of the sample, less than 2% is held by the ten largest clones. Sequences were obtained from PBMCs. These receptors originate from a man in his late teens or twenties in good health and CMV-seronegative.

The V and J genes are TRBV28 and TRBJ2-1; the D gene is possibly TRBD2 (6 bases). The CDR3 is 14 residues long. The germline V and J ends were trimmed by 8 bases and 15 bases, with 26 bases remaining between them. The germline gives CDR1 MDHEN, CDR2 SYDVKM. The chain's CDR3 is CASWKIGLACCLFF. The CDR3 DNA sequence: TGTGCCAGCTGGAAGATCGGGCTAGCGTGTTGTCTGTTCTTC.

The chain is built from TRBV7-9 and TRBJ2-5; 12 bases are shared with TRBD2. The CDR3 sequence is 16 residues long. The germline V gene encodes CDR1 SEHNR and CDR2 FQNEAQ (reference sequence). The V gene end was trimmed by 4 bases and the J gene end by 3 bases; junction bases not matched to a gene: 6. In DNA, the CDR3 is TGTGCCAGCAGCTCGCTAGCGGGAGGGCTAGAAGAGACCCAGTACTTC. Protein sequence: CASSSLAGGLEETQYF.

The V and J genes are TRBV20-1 and TRBJ2-7; weak D call: TRBD2 (5 bases). This CDR3 contains 11 residues. CDR1 and CDR2 (germline): DFQATT, SNEGSKA (reference sequence). V was clipped by 6 bases and J by 6 bases, with 12 bases between them. The CDR3 DNA reads as TGCAGTGCCCAGCCGCTAGCCGAGCAGTACTTC. This gives the protein CSAQPLAEQYF.

V usage is TRBV9 and J usage is TRBJ2-2; maybe TRBD1 (6 bases). Trimming removed 3 bases from V and 3 bases from J, with 21 bases in between. Germline lookup yields CDR1 SGDLS and CDR2 YYNGEE. There are 18 residues in the CDR3. CDR3 nucleotide sequence: TGTGCCAGCAGCGATCCGCGGAGGACAGAATCGGACACCGGGGAGCTGTTTTTT. This sequence encodes CASSDPRRTESDTGELFF. The full variable domain, with the rest looked up from reference TRBV9 and TRBJ2-2, is DSGVTQTPKHLITATGQRVTLRCSPRSGDLSVYWYQQSLDQGLQFLIQYYNGEERAKGNILERFSAQQFPDLHSELNLSSLELGDSALYFCASSDPRRTESDTGELFFGEGSRLTVL.

This clone appeared a few times. The chain is built from TRBV6-6 and TRBJ1-1; D is unclear. Between the trimmed V and J ends, which lost 1 base and 0 bases, there was a span of 9 bases. The CDR3 length is 15 residues. Looked up from germline, CDR1 is MNHNY and CDR2 is SVGAGI (reference sequence). The CDR3 bases are TGTGCCAGCAGTTACTTGACGGGGATGAACACTGAAGCTTTCTTT. As protein: CASSYLTGMNTEAFF.

The chain uses TRBV4-1 and TRBJ2-7; 13 bases agree with TRBD2. Trimming took 3 bases from V and 5 from J; bases not matched to a gene: 4. Germline CDR1 is MGHRA and CDR2 is YSYEKL. The CDR3 runs 15 residues. The CDR3 bases are TGCGCCAGCAGCCACTCCGGGACTAGCGGGGACGAGCAGTACTTC. Its translation: CASSHSGTSGDEQYF.

The chain is built from TRBV28 and TRBJ2-5; 11 nucleotides agree with TRBD2. The CDR3 length is 18 residues. Germline trimming cut 3 bases from V and 4 bases from J; bases unmatched to any gene: 13. CDR1 and CDR2 (germline): MDHEN, SYDVKM. CDR3 protein: CASSFTLLAGGDRETQYF. The CDR3 DNA reads as TGTGCCAGCAGTTTTACTCTCCTAGCGGGAGGAGACCGAGAGACCCAGTACTTC.

V and J are TRBV7-2 and TRBJ1-1; D is undetermined. Between the trimmed V and J ends, which lost 8 bases and 3 bases, there was a span of 13 bases. Germline V gene sequence: CDR1 SGHTA, CDR2 FQGNSA. CDR3 length: 13 residues. The CDR3 nucleotides are TGTGCCAGCTCCCTGCCGAGGGACACTGAAGCTTTCTTT. Translating it yields CASSLPRDTEAFF.

The chain is built from TRBV28 and TRBJ1-2; D may be TRBD1 (6 bases). The V gene's germline CDR1 is MDHEN and CDR2 SYDVKM. The CDR3 length is 13 residues. V lost 2 bases and J lost 8, with 12 bases in between. In DNA form, the CDR3 reads TGTGCCAGCAGTTTAACCGCGGACAGCGGCTACACCTTC. Residues: CASSLTADSGYTF.

The rearrangement joins TRBV11-2 to TRBJ1-1; D is unresolved. The V and J ends lost 0 bases and 1 base respectively, with 6 bases between them. Germline values: CDR1 SGHAT, CDR2 FQNNGV. The CDR3 contains 14 residues. CDR3 in DNA: TGTGCCAGCAGCTTAGAGGCCGCGAACACTGAAGCTTTCTTT. It is translated as CASSLEAANTEAFF.

This clone showed up just once. The rearrangement uses TRBV15 and TRBJ1-5; 8 bases map to TRBD1. There are 15 residues in the CDR3. Germline values: CDR1 LNHNV, CDR2 YYDKDF (reference sequence). J gave up 4 bases and V 3 bases, and 5 bases lay outside the gene matches. The CDR3 sequence is CATSSRTGGNQPQHF. In nucleotides, the CDR3 is TGTGCCACCAGCAGTAGAACAGGGGGTAATCAGCCCCAGCATTTT.

Here the CDR3 reads CASSYGAGRNEKLFF. CDR3 in DNA: TGTGCCAGCAGTTACGGGGCGGGGCGAAATGAAAAACTGTTTTTT. The chain is built from TRBV6-5 and TRBJ1-4; TRBD1 might be the D (5 bases). Per the germline V gene, CDR1 is MNHEY and CDR2 is SVGAGI. The CDR3 spans 15 residues. V lost 2 bases, J lost 5 bases, and 12 bases lay in between.

The chain carries TRBV19 and TRBJ1-1, with D possibly being TRBD1 (6 bases). The V end was cut by 5 bases, the J end by 6 bases, with 19 bases between. This CDR3 has 15 residues. Germline V lookup: CDR1 LNHDA, CDR2 SQIVND (reference sequence). The CDR3 DNA reads as TGTGCCAGTAGTGTACCGGGACACCAGGCCGCTGAAGCTTTCTTT. Its protein product is CASSVPGHQAAEAFF.

This rearrangement joins TRBV28 to TRBJ1-5; D is unresolved. The V gene's germline CDR1 is MDHEN and CDR2 SYDVKM. CDR3 length: 15 amino acids. Trimming removed 3 bases from V and 1 base from J, with 10 bases in between. The CDR3 DNA reads as TGTGCCAGCAGTTTTTCAGGAGGGAGCAATCAGCCCCAGCATTTT. Translating it yields CASSFSGGSNQPQHF. Full variable domain (rest looked up from reference TRBV28 and TRBJ1-5): DVKVTQSSRYLVKRTGEKVFLECVQDMDHENMFWYRQDPGLGLRLIYFSYDVKMKEKGDIPEGYSVSREKKERFSLILESASTNQTSMYLCASSFSGGSNQPQHFGDGTRLSIL.

The count of this clone is one. Here the CDR3 reads CASSQDRSQPQHF. The CDR3, as DNA: TGTGCCAGCAGCCAGGACAGGTCTCAGCCCCAGCATTTT. The chain combines TRBV7-2 with TRBJ1-5, with TRBD1 identical over 7 bases. This CDR3 is built from 13 residues. V lost 5 bases and J lost 6; bases outside the gene matches: 4. CDR1 and CDR2 (germline): SGHTA, FQGNSA.

The V and J genes are TRBV4-1 and TRBJ2-6; TRBD2 is a possible D gene (5 bases). The CDR3 is made up of 17 amino acids. V was trimmed by 2 bases and J by 0 bases, leaving 11 bases between them. Per the germline V gene, CDR1 is MGHRA and CDR2 is YSYEKL. CDR3 residues: CASSQYPEDSGANVLTF. In nucleotides, the CDR3 is TGCGCCAGCAGCCAATACCCGGAGGACTCTGGGGCCAACGTCCTGACTTTC.

The rearrangement links TRBV11-2 to TRBJ2-7, with 7 bases aligning to TRBD1. The CDR3 runs 16 residues. Per the germline V gene, CDR1 is SGHAT and CDR2 is FQNNGV. V lost 5 bases, J lost 3 bases, and 13 bases stayed unmatched. The CDR3 loop is CASSPGQRSLYYEQYF. Here the CDR3 DNA reads TGTGCCAGCAGCCCGGGACAGCGTAGTCTTTACTACGAGCAGTACTTC.

The chain has TRBV27 and TRBJ2-2, with 11 positions matching TRBD1. Unmatched junction bases numbered 3, after V lost 0 bases and J lost 3 bases. The CDR3 is made up of 17 amino acids. The V gene's germline CDR1 is MNHEY and CDR2 SMNVEV (reference sequence). The CDR3 region is CASSLSPGQGDTGELFF. The CDR3 DNA reads TGTGCCAGCAGTTTATCACCGGGACAGGGGGACACCGGGGAGCTGTTTTTT.

This sequence joins TRBV6-1 and TRBJ2-2; 9 positions match TRBD1. Germline-derived CDR1 and CDR2 are MNHNS and SASEGT. The CDR3 spans 17 residues. J lost 0 bases, V lost 3 bases, and 5 bases had no gene match. CDR3 residues: CASSDPTGGSNTGELFF. The CDR3 DNA is TGTGCCAGCAGTGACCCGACAGGGGGGTCGAACACCGGGGAGCTGTTTTTT.

The CDR3 protein is CASSDPNSEPSYGYTF. In DNA form, the CDR3 reads TGTGCCAGCAGTGATCCGAACAGTGAGCCTTCCTATGGCTACACCTTC. This chain links TRBV25-1 with TRBJ1-2; D is unclear. The V end was cut by 3 bases, the J end by 4 bases, with 18 bases between. Germline V gene sequence: CDR1 MGHDK, CDR2 SYGVNS. This CDR3 has 16 amino acids.